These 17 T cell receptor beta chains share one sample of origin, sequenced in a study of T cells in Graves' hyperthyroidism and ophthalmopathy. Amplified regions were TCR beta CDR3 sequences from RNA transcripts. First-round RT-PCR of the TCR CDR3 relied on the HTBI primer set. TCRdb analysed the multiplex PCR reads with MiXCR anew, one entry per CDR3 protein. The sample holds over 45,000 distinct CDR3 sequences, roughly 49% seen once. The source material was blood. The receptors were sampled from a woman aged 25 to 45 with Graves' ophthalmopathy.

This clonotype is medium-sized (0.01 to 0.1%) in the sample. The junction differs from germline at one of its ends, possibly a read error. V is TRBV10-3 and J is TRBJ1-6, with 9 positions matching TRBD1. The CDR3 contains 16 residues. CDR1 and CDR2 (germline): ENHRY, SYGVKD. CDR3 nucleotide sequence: TGTGCCATCAGGGAGTCCGGACAGGGGAACAATTCACCCCTCCACTTT. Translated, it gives CAIRESGQGNNSPLHF.

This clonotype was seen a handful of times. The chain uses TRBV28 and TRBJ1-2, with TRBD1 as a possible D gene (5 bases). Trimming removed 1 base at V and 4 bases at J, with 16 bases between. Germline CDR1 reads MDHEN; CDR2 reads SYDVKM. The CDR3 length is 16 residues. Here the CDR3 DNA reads TGTGCCAGCAGTTTATACGAATTGATCGGGGGCTATGGCTACACCTTC. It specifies CASSLYELIGGYGYTF.

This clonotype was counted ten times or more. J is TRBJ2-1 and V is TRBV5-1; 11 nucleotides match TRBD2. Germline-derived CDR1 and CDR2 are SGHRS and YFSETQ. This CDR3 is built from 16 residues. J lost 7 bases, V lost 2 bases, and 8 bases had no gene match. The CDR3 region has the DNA TGCGCCAGCAGCTTACTCACTAGCGGGAGAGGGAATGAGCAGTTCTTC. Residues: CASSLLTSGRGNEQFF.

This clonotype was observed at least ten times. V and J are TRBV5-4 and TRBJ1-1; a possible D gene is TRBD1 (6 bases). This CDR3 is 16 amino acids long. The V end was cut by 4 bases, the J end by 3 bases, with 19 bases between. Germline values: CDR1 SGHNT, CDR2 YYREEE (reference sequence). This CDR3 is CASSQESQGGDTEAFF. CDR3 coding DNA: TGTGCCAGCAGCCAGGAATCTCAAGGGGGGGACACTGAAGCTTTCTTT. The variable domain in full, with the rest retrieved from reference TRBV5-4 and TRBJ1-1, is ETGVTQSPTHLIKTRGQQVTLRCSSQSGHNTVSWYQQALGQGPQFIFQYYREEENGRGNFPPRFSGLQFPNYSSELNVNALELDDSALYLCASSQESQGGDTEAFFGQGTRLTVV.

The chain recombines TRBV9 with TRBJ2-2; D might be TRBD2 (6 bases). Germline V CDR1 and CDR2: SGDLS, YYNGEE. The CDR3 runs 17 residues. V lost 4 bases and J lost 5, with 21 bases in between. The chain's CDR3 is CASSPLVKAGLTGELFF. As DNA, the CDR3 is TGTGCCAGCAGCCCTCTGGTAAAGGCGGGATTGACCGGGGAGCTGTTTTTT.

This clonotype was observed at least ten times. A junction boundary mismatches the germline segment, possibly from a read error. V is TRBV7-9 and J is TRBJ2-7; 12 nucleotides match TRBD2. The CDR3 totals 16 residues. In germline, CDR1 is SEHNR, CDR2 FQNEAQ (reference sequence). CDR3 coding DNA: TGTGCCAGCAGCCTAGCGGGAGGGCCTCTAATATCCGGGCAGTACTTC. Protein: CASSLAGGPLISGQYF.

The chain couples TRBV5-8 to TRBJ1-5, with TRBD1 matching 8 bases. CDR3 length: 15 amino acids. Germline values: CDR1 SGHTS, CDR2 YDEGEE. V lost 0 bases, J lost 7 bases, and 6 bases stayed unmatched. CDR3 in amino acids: CASSLGATGEQPQHF. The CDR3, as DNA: TGTGCCAGCAGCTTGGGGGCGACAGGGGAACAGCCCCAGCATTTT.

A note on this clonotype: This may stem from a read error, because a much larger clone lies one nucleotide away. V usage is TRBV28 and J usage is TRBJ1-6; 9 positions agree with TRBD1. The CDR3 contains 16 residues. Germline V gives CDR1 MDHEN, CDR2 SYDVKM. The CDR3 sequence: CASSLQTGGNNPPLHF. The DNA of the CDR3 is TGTGCCAGCAGTTTACAAACAGGGGGCAATAATCCACCCCTCCACTTT.

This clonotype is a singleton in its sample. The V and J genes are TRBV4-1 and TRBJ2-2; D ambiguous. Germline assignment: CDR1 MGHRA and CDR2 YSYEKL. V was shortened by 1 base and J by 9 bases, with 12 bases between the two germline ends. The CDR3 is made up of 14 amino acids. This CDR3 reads CASSQGVAARELFF. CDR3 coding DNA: TGCGCCAGCAGCCAAGGGGTGGCTGCCCGGGAGCTGTTTTTT.

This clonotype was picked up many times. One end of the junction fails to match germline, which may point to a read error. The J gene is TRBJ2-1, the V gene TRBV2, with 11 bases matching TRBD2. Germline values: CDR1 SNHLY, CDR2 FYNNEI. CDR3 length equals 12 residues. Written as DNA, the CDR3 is TGTGCCAGCAGTGAAACTAGCGGGGGTCAGCTCTTC. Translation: CASSETSGGQLF.

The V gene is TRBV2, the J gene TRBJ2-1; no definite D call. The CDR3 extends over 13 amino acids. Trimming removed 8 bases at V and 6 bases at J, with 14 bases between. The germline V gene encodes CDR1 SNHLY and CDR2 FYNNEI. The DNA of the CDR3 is TGTGCCAGCTCCTACGAACTGTTCAATGAGCAGTTCTTC. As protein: CASSYELFNEQFF.

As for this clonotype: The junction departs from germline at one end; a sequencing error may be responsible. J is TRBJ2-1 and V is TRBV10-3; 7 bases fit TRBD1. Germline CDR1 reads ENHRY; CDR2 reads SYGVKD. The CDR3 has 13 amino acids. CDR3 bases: TGTGCCATCAGGACAGGGACATACAACGAGCAGTTCTTC. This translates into CAIRTGTYNEQFF.

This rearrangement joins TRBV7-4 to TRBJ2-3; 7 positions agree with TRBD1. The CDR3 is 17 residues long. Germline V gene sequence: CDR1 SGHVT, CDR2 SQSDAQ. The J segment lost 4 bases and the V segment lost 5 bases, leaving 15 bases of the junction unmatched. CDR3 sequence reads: CASSPPDRVGPADTQYF. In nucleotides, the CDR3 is TGTGCCAGCAGCCCCCCAGACAGGGTTGGGCCGGCAGATACGCAGTATTTT.

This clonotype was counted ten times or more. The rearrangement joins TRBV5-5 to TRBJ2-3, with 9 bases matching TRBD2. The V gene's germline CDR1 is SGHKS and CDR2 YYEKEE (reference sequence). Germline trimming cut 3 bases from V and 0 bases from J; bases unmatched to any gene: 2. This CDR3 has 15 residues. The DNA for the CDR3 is TGTGCCAGCAGCTCAGCGGGAGGAAGCACAGATACGCAGTATTTT. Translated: CASSSAGGSTDTQYF.

This CDR3 reads CASSQDWVEMGTDTQYF. The CDR3, as DNA: TGTGCCAGCAGCCAAGATTGGGTAGAGATGGGCACAGATACGCAGTATTTT. The genes are TRBV3-1 and TRBJ2-3, with D unclear. The V and J ends lost 0 bases and 1 base respectively, with 14 bases between them. Germline-derived CDR1 and CDR2 are LGHDT and YNNKEL (reference sequence). The CDR3 contains 17 residues.

The CDR3 nucleotides read TGCGCCAGCAGCTTGGATGGACTAGCGGGGACTGAAGCTTTCTTT. Amino acids: CASSLDGLAGTEAFF. This chain links TRBV5-1 with TRBJ1-1, with no clear D. The V gene's germline CDR1 is SGHRS and CDR2 YFSETQ. The V gene lost 0 bases and the J gene lost 5 bases, with 14 bases spanning the gap. This CDR3 has 15 amino acids.

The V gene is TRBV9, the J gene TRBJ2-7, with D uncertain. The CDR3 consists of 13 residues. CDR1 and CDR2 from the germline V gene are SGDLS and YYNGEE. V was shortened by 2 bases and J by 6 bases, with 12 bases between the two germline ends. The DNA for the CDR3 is TGTGCCAGCAGCGTTGTTGAACAGATCGAGCAGTACTTC. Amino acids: CASSVVEQIEQYF.